This T cell receptor beta chain came from a study of cytomegalovirus exposure and HLA in healthy donors. Study-wide background: Sequencing of around 200 million T cells in an earlier analysis found about 120 million unique TCR beta sequences.

Germline CDR1 and CDR2: LGHNA and YNFKEQ. V shed 1 base and J 2 bases; nucleotides not matched to a gene: 2. The CDR3 loop spans 15 amino acids. 60 Vbeta and 13 Jbeta primers were used in PCR. Sequencing was performed with immunoSEQ multiplex PCR; in TCRdb, only in-frame clones are kept and a portion is missing. Of approximately 130,000 clones in the sample, more than 80% were seen once. Sequenced: PBMCs. The rearrangement joins TRBV4-2 to TRBJ2-7; 10 positions agree with TRBD2. The TCR originated in a woman aged 25 to 39 in good health and CMV-seropositive. CDR3 loop: CASSQGLAGAYEQYF. The CDR3 coding sequence is TGTGCCAGCAGCCAAGGGCTAGCGGGAGCCTACGAGCAGTACTTC.